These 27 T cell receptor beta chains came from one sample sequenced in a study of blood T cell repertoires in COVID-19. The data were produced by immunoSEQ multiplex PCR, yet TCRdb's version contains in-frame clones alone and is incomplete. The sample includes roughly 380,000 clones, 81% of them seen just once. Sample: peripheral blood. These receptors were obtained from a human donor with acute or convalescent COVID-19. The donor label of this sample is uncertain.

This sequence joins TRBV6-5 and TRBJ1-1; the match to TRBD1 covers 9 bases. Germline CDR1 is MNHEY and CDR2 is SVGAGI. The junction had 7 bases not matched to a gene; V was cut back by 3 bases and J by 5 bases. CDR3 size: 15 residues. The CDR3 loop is CASSYMGQGETEAFF. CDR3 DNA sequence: TGTGCCAGCAGTTATATGGGACAGGGTGAAACTGAAGCTTTCTTT.

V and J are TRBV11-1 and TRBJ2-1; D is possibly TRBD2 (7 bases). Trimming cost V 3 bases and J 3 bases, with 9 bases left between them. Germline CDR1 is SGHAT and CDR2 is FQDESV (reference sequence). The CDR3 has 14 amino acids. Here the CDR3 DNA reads TGTGCCAGCAGCTTCGGGGGGCGCTACAATGAGCAGTTCTTC. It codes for CASSFGGRYNEQFF. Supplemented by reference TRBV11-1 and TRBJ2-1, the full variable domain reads EAEVAQSPRYKITEKSQAVAFWCDPISGHATLYWYRQILGQGPELLVQFQDESVVDDSQLPKDRFSAERLKGVDSTLKIQPAELGDSAMYLCASSFGGRYNEQFFGPGTRLTVL.

This chain's CDR3 is CASRPGQTYNEQFF. Here the CDR3 DNA reads TGTGCCAGCAGACCCGGACAGACCTACAATGAGCAGTTCTTC. V gene TRBV5-8 combines with J gene TRBJ2-1; a weak D match, TRBD1 (6 bases). V gave up 5 bases and J gave up 2 bases, with 11 bases separating them. CDR1 SGHTS and CDR2 YDEGEE come from the germline V gene. This CDR3 contains 14 residues. The variable domain in full, completed from reference TRBV5-8 and TRBJ2-1, reads EAGVTQSPTHLIKTRGQQATLRCSPISGHTSVYWYQQALGLGLQFLLWYDEGEERNRGNFPPRFSGRQFPNYSSELNVNALELEDSALYLCASRPGQTYNEQFFGPGTRLTVL.

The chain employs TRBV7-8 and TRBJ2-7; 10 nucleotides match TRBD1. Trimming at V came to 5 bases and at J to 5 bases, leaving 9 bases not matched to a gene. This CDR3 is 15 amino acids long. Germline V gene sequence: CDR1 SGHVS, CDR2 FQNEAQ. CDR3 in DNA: TGTGCCAGCAGCCCCCCCGGGACAGGGGTCCACGAGCAGTACTTC. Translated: CASSPPGTGVHEQYF.

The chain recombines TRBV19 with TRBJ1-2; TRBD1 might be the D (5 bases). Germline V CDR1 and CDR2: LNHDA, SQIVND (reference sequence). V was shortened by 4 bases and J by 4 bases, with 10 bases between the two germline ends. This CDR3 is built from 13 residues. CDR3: CASSTLTVYGYTF. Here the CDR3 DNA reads TGTGCCAGTAGTACCCTGACAGTCTATGGCTACACCTTC.

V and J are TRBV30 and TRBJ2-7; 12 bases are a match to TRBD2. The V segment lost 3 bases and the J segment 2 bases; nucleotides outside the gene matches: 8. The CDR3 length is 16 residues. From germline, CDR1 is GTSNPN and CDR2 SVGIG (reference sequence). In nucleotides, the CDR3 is TGTGCCTGGAGCGTACCTTGGACTAGCGGGACCTACGAGCAGTACTTC. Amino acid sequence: CAWSVPWTSGTYEQYF.

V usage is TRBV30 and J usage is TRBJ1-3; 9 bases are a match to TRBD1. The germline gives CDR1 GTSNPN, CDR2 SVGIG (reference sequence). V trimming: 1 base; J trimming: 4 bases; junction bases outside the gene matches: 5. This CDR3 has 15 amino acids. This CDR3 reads CAWSDGQGRGNTIYF. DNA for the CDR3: TGTGCCTGGAGTGATGGACAGGGGAGAGGAAACACCATATATTTT.

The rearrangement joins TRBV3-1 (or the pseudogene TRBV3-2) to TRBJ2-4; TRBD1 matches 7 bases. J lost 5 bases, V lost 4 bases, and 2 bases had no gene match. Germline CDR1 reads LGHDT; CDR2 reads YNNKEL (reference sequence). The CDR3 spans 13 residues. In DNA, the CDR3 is TGTGCCAGCAGCCCAGGGGGTCAAAACATTCAGTACTTC. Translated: CASSPGGQNIQYF.

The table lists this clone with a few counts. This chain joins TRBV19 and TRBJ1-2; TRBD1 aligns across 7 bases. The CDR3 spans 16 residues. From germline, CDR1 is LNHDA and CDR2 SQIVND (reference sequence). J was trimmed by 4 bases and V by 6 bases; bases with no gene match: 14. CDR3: CASSPYGRGGSYGYTF. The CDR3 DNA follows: TGTGCCAGTAGCCCGTACGGACGAGGGGGCAGCTATGGCTACACCTTC.

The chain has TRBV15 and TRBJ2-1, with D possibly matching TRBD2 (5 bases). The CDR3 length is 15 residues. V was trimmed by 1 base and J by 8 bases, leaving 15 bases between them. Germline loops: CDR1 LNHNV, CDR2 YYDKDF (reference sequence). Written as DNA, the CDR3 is TGTGCCACCAGCAGAGCGATTCCGGGATCCCATGAGCAGTTCTTC. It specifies CATSRAIPGSHEQFF.

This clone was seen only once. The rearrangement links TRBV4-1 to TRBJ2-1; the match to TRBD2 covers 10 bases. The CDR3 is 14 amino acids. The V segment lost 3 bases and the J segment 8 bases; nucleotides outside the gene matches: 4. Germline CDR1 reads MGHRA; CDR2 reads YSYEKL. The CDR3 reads CASSQGLAIDEQFF. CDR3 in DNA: TGCGCCAGCAGCCAGGGACTAGCGATCGATGAGCAGTTCTTC.

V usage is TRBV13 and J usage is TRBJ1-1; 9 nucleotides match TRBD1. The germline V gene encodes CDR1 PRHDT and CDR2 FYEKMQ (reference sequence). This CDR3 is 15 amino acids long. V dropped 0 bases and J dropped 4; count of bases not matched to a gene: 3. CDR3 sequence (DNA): TGTGCCAGCAGCTTAGGGGGACAGGGAACCACTGAAGCTTTCTTT. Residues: CASSLGGQGTTEAFF.

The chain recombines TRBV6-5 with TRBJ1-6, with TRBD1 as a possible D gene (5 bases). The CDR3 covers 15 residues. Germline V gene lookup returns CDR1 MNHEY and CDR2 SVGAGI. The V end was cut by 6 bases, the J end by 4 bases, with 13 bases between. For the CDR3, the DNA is TGTGCCAGCAGACCCGGGGGAAGGTATAATTCACCCCTCCACTTT. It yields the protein CASRPGGRYNSPLHF.

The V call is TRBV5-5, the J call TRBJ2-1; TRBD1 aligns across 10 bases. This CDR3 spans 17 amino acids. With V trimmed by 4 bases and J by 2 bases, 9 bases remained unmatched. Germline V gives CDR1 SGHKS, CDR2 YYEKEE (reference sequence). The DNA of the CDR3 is TGTGCCAGCAGCCCGGCCCCCGGACAGGGGGCCTACAATGAGCAGTTCTTC. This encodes CASSPAPGQGAYNEQFF.

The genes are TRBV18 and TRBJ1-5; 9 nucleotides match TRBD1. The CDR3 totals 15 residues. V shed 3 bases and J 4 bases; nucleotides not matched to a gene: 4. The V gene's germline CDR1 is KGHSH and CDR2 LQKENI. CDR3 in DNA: TGTGCCAGCTCACCCCGGACAGGGGCGAATCAGCCCCAGCATTTT. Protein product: CASSPRTGANQPQHF.

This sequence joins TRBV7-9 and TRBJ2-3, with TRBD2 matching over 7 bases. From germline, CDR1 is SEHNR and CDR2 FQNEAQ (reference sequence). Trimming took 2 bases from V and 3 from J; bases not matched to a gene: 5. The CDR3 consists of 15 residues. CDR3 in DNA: TGTGCCAGCAGCTTATATGGCGGGAGTACAGATACGCAGTATTTT. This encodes CASSLYGGSTDTQYF.

CDR3 coding DNA: TGTGCCAGCAGTTACAGGGGGCTGAACACTGAAGCTTTCTTT. Translating gives CASSYRGLNTEAFF. V gene TRBV27 combines with J gene TRBJ1-1; 9 nucleotides align to TRBD1. V lost 4 bases to trimming and J lost 0 bases; unmatched junction nucleotides: 0. Germline-derived CDR1 and CDR2 are MNHEY and SMNVEV (reference sequence). The CDR3 runs to 14 residues.

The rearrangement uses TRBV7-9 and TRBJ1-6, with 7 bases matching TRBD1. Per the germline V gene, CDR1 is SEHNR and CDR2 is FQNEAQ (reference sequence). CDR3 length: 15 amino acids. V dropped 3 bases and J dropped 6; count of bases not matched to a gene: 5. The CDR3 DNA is TGTGCCAGCAGCTTCCTGGGACAGCTTAATTCACCCCTCCACTTT. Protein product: CASSFLGQLNSPLHF.

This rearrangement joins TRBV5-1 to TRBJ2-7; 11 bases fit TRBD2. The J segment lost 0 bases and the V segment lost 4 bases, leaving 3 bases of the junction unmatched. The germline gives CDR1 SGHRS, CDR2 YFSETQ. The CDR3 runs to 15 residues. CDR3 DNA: TGCGCCAGCAGCGCGGGACTAGCGGCCTCCTACGAGCAGTACTTC. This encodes CASSAGLAASYEQYF.

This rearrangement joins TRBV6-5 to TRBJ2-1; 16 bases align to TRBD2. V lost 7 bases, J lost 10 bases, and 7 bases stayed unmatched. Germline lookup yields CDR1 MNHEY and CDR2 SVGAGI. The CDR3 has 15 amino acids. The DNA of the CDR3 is TGTGCCAGCACAACCGGGACTAGCGGGGGGGGAGAGCAGTTCTTC. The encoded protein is CASTTGTSGGGEQFF.

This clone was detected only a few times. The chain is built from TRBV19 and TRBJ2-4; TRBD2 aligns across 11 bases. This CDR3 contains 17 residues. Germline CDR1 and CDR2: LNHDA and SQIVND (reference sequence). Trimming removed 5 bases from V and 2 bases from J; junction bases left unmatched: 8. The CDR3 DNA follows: TGTGCCAGTAGTTTTAGCGGGAGGGCCGGGTCCAAAAACATTCAGTACTTC. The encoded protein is CASSFSGRAGSKNIQYF. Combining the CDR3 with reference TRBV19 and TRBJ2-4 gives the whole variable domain DGGITQSPKYLFRKEGQNVTLSCEQNLNHDAMYWYRQDPGQGLRLIYYSQIVNDFQKGDIAEGYSVSREKKESFPLTVTSAQKNPTAFYLCASSFSGRAGSKNIQYFGAGTRLSVL.

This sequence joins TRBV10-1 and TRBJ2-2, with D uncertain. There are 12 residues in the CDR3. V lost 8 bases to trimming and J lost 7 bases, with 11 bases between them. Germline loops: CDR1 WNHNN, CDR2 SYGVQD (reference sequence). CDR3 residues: CASSEQYGELFF. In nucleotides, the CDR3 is TGCGCCAGCTCGGAACAGTACGGGGAGCTGTTTTTT.

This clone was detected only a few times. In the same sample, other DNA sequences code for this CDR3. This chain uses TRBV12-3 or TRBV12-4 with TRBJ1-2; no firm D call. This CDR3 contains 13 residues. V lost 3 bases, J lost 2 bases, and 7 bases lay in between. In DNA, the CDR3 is TGTGCCAGCAGTTTTGCGGGGAACTATGGCTACACCTTC. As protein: CASSFAGNYGYTF.

CDR3 sequence: CASSRTSGVYTDTQYF. The DNA for the CDR3 is TGCGCCAGCAGTCGGACTAGCGGGGTATACACAGATACGCAGTATTTT. The V call is TRBV10-1, the J call TRBJ2-3, with 12 bases that match TRBD2. Trimming cost V 5 bases and J 2 bases; bases outside gene matches: 5. The CDR3 totals 16 residues. The V gene's germline CDR1 is WNHNN and CDR2 SYGVQD (reference sequence).

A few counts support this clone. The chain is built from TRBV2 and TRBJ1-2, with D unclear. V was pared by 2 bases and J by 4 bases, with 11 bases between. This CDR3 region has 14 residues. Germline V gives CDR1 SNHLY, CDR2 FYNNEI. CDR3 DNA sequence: TGTGCCAGCAGTGAAAATTTGGGCATCTATGGCTACACCTTC. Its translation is CASSENLGIYGYTF. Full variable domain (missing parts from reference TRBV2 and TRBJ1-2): EPEVTQTPSHQVTQMGQEVILRCVPISNHLYFYWYRQILGQKVEFLVSFYNNEISEKSEIFDDQFSVERPDGSNFTLKIRSTKLEDSAMYFCASSENLGIYGYTFGSGTRLTVV.

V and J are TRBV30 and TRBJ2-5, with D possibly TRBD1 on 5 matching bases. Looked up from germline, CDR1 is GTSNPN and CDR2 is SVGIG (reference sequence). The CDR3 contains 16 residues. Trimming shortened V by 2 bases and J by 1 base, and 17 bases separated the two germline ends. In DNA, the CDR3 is TGTGCCTGGAGTTTTAAGGGGAATTGGGGCCAAGAGACCCAGTACTTC. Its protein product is CAWSFKGNWGQETQYF.

CDR3 nucleotides: TGTGCCACGAGGGACAGGCAGACCCTGGGTGCCGGGGAGCTGTTTTTT. Translating gives CATRDRQTLGAGELFF. This sequence joins TRBV5-4 and TRBJ2-2; 8 positions agree with TRBD1. This CDR3 spans 16 amino acids. Germline loops: CDR1 SGHNT, CDR2 YYREEE (reference sequence). V lost 9 bases, J lost 6 bases, and 16 bases stayed unmatched.